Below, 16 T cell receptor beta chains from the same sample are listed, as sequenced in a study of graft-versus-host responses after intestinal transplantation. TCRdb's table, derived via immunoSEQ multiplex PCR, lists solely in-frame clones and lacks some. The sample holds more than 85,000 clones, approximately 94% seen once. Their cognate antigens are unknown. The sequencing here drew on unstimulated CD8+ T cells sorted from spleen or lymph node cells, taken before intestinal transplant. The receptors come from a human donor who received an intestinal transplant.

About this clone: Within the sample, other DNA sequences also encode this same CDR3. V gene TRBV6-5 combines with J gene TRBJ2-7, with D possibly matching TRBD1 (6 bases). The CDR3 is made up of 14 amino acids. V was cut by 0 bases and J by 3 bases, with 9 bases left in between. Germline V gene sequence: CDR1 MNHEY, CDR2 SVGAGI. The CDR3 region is CASSYSGTSYEQYF. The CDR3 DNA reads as TGTGCCAGCAGTTACTCCGGGACAAGCTACGAGCAGTACTTC.

The CDR3 DNA sequence: TGTGCCAGCAGTGAAGCGCGGGGGGGCCCCGGAGAGACCCAGTACTTC. Its translation is CASSEARGGPGETQYF. V gene TRBV6-1 combines with J gene TRBJ2-5; 9 nucleotides match TRBD2. Per the germline V gene, CDR1 is MNHNS and CDR2 is SASEGT. The CDR3 runs 16 residues. Trimming removed 0 bases from V and 4 bases from J; junction bases left unmatched: 6.

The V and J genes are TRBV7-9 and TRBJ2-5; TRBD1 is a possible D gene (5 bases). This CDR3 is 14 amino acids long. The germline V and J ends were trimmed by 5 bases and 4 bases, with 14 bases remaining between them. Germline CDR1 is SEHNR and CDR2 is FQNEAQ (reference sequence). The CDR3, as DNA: TGTGCCAGCAGCCTGGACATGCAGCTAGAGACCCAGTACTTC. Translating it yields CASSLDMQLETQYF.

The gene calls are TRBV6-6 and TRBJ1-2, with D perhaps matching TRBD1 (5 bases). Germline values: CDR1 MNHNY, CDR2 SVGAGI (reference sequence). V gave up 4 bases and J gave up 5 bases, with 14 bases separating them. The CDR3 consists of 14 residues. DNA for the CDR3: TGTGCCAGCAGTTCCCCGGGGGAGTTTTATGGCTACACCTTC. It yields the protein CASSSPGEFYGYTF.

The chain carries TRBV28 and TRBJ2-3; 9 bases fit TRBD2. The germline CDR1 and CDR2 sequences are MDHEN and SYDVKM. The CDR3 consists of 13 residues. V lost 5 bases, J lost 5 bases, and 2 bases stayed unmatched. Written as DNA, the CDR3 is TGTGCCAGCAGTCGGACTAGCGAAGATACGCAGTATTTT. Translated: CASSRTSEDTQYF.

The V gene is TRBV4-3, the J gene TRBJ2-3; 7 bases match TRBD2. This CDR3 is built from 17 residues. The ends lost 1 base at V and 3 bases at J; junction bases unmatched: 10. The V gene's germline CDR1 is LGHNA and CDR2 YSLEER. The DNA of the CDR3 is TGCGCCAGCAGCCAAGCCCCTACTAGCGTCTTTACAGATACGCAGTATTTT. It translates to CASSQAPTSVFTDTQYF.

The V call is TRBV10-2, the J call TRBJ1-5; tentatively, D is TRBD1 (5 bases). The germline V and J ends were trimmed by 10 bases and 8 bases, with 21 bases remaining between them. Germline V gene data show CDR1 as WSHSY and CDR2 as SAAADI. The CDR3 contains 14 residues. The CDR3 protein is CATSLYVGGEPQHF. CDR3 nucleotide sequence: TGCGCCACCTCTTTATACGTTGGGGGGGAGCCCCAGCATTTT.

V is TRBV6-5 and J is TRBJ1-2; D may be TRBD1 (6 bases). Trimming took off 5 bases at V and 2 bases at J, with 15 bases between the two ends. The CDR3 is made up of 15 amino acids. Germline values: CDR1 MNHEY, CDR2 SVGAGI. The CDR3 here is CASSNPLQGNYGYTF. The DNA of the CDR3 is TGTGCCAGCAGTAACCCTCTCCAGGGGAACTATGGCTACACCTTC.

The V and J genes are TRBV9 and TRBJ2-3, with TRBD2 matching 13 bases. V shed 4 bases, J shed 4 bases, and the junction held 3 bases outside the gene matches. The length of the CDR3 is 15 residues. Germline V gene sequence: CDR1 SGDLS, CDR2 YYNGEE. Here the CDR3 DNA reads TGTGCCAGCAGCACTAGCGGGGGGGCCTCAGATACGCAGTATTTT. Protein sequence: CASSTSGGASDTQYF.

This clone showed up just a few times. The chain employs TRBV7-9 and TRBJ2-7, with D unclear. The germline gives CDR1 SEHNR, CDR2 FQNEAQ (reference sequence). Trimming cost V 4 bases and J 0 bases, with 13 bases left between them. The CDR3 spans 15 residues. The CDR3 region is CASSSFPGNSYEQYF. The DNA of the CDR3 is TGTGCCAGCAGCTCGTTCCCCGGTAACTCCTACGAGCAGTACTTC.

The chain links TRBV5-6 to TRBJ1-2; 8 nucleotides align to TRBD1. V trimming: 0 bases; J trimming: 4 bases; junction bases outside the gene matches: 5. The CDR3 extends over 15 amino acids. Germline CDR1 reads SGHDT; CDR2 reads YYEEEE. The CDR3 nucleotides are TGTGCCAGCAGCTTGGGGACAGGGCAATTCTATGGCTACACCTTC. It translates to CASSLGTGQFYGYTF.

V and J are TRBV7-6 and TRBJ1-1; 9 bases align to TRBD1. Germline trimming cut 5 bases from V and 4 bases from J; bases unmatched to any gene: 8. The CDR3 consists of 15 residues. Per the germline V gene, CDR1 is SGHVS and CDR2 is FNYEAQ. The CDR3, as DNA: TGTGCCAGCAGCCCCCCCCCGGACAGGGGCACTGAAGCTTTCTTT. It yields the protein CASSPPPDRGTEAFF.

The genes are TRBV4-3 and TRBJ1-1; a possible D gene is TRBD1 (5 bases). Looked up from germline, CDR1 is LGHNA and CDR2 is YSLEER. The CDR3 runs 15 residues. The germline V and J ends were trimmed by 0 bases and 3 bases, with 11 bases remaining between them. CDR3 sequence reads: CASSQDRQFDTEAFF. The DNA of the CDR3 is TGCGCCAGCAGCCAAGATCGACAGTTCGACACTGAAGCTTTCTTT.

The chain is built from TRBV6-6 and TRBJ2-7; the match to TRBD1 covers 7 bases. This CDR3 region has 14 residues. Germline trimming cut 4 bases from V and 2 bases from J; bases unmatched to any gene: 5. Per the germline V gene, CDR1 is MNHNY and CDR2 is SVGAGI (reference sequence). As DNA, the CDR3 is TGTGCCAGCAGTTCGACAGGGCCCGCCTACGAGCAGTACTTC. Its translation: CASSSTGPAYEQYF.

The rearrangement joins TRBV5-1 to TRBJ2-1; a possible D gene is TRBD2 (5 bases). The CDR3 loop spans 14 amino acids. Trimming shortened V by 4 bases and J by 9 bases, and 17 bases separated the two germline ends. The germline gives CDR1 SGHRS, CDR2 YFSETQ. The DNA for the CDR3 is TGCGCCAGCAGCGAGGGTGTTTTGGGTGGTGAGCAGTTCTTC. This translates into CASSEGVLGGEQFF. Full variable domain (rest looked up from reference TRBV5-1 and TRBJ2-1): KAGVTQTPRYLIKTRGQQVTLSCSPISGHRSVSWYQQTPGQGLQFLFEYFSETQRNKGNFPGRFSGRQFSNSRSEMNVSTLELGDSALYLCASSEGVLGGEQFFGPGTRLTVL.

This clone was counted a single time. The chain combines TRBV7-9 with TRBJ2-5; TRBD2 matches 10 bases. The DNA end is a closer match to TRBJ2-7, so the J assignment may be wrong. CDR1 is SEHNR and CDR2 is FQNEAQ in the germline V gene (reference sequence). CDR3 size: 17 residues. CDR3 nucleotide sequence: TGTGCCAGCAGCTCTCCCTTACTAGCGGGGATTACCTACGAGCAGTACTTC. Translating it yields CASSSPLLAGITYEQYF.